This T cell receptor beta chain was observed in a study of blood T cells in healthy people across ages. V lost 6 bases and J 10 bases, leaving 13 bases between the germline ends. Germline CDR1 SNHLY, CDR2 FYNNEI. The CDR3 contains 12 residues. A J-beta primer mix and a sample-barcoded 5' primer were used in a second PCR of roughly 6 to 12 cycles. TCRdb used MiXCR to reprocess the 5' RACE reads, holding one entry per CDR3 protein. The profile shows fewer than 900,000 distinct CDR3 sequences, about 37% of them singletons. Of note for this clonotype: The final CDR3 position lacks the conserved phenylalanine or tryptophan, pointing to a likely read error.

The chain uses TRBV2 and TRBJ2-4; a possible D gene is TRBD2 (6 bases). The receptor was isolated from a man between 18 and 35 years old in good health. Sequencing was done on a sample of blood. CDR3 coding DNA: TGTGCCAGCAGGGAGGGACCTCCTATTCAGTACTTA. Protein sequence: CASREGPPIQYL.